These 18 T cell receptor beta chains came from one sample sequenced in a study of blood T cell repertoires in COVID-19. Here immunoSEQ multiplex PCR was the method, and the copy in TCRdb shows in-frame clones only, minus some. The sample lists about 270,000 clones, approximately 90% occurring once. Material: PBMCs or T cells enriched from blood (not recorded which). The origin of the receptors is a woman aged 18-35 years who had recovered from COVID-19.

Notes on this clone: Other DNA sequences in the sample encode the same CDR3. V gene TRBV3-1 (or the pseudogene TRBV3-2) combines with J gene TRBJ1-2, with TRBD1 identical over 10 bases. The CDR3 totals 14 residues. The germline gives CDR1 LGHDT, CDR2 YNNKEL (reference sequence). J was trimmed by 5 bases and V by 1 base; bases with no gene match: 1. The CDR3 bases are TGTGCCAGCAGCCAAGGGACAGGGGGGTATGGCTACACCTTC. Its translation: CASSQGTGGYGYTF.

V usage is TRBV28 and J usage is TRBJ1-3; 8 positions agree with TRBD1. The germline V gene has CDR1 MDHEN and CDR2 SYDVKM. The CDR3 covers 15 residues. V dropped 6 bases and J dropped 3; count of bases not matched to a gene: 7. The CDR3 DNA follows: TGTGCCAGCAGGGACAGGGACCAAGGTGGAAACACCATATATTTT. Its translation is CASRDRDQGGNTIYF.

The chain employs TRBV19 and TRBJ2-7; 8 positions agree with TRBD2. The CDR3 runs 15 residues. After removal of 3 bases from V and 2 bases from J, the junction contained 6 bases not matched to a gene. Germline assignment: CDR1 LNHDA and CDR2 SQIVND (reference sequence). The CDR3 here is CASSMERGLTYEQYF. The CDR3 DNA is TGTGCCAGTAGTATGGAGCGGGGGCTGACCTACGAGCAGTACTTC.

The chain's CDR3 is CATSDLTETGANVLTF. CDR3 coding DNA: TGTGCCACCAGTGACCTGACAGAGACTGGGGCCAACGTCCTGACTTTC. The chain has TRBV24-1 and TRBJ2-6, with D tentatively TRBD1 (5 bases). V lost 4 bases and J 2 bases, leaving 11 bases between the germline ends. Germline V gene data show CDR1 as KGHDR and CDR2 as SFDVKD. This CDR3 comprises 16 residues.

V gene TRBV5-1 combines with J gene TRBJ2-7; weak D call: TRBD1 (5 bases). Per the germline V gene, CDR1 is SGHRS and CDR2 is YFSETQ. V lost 5 bases and J lost 1, with 7 bases in between. CDR3 length: 12 residues. Written as DNA, the CDR3 is TGCGCCAGCAGAGACAGTTCCTACGAGCAGTACTTC. This encodes CASRDSSYEQYF.

This chain connects TRBV19 to TRBJ2-5, with TRBD2 as a possible D gene (6 bases). In germline, CDR1 is LNHDA, CDR2 SQIVND (reference sequence). V was shortened by 6 bases and J by 5 bases, with 16 bases between the two germline ends. The CDR3 has 14 residues. CDR3 protein: CASSPFGGGETQYF. The CDR3, as DNA: TGTGCCAGTAGCCCTTTCGGGGGTGGGGAGACCCAGTACTTC.

As DNA, the CDR3 is TGTGCCAGCAGTTACTCCCGGCTGACAGGGGGAGATACGCAGTATTTT. Encoded protein: CASSYSRLTGGDTQYF. The V and J genes are TRBV6-5 and TRBJ2-3, with 9 nucleotides matching TRBD1. The ends lost 0 bases at V and 5 bases at J; junction bases unmatched: 6. The CDR3 has 16 amino acids. In germline, CDR1 is MNHEY, CDR2 SVGAGI.

The rearrangement links TRBV7-9 to TRBJ1-1, with D unclear. The germline V and J ends were trimmed by 1 base and 8 bases, with 8 bases remaining between them. This CDR3 has 12 residues. CDR1 and CDR2 from the germline V gene are SEHNR and FQNEAQ (reference sequence). CDR3 sequence: CASSLVLREAFF. CDR3 coding DNA: TGTGCCAGCAGCTTAGTGCTCAGAGAAGCTTTCTTT.

This sequence joins TRBV7-3 and TRBJ2-7; 10 bases are a match to TRBD2. The V segment lost 4 bases and the J segment 2 bases; nucleotides outside the gene matches: 11. This CDR3 has 17 amino acids. In germline, CDR1 is SGHTA, CDR2 FQGTGA. The CDR3 DNA follows: TGTGCCAGCAGCTCTAGACCACTAGCGGGGCGCCCCTACGAGCAGTACTTC. It translates to CASSSRPLAGRPYEQYF.

The genes are TRBV29-1 and TRBJ1-1, with D hard to call. Germline V gene data show CDR1 as SQVTM and CDR2 as ANQGSEA. V was trimmed by 4 bases and J by 0 bases, leaving 9 bases between them. CDR3 length: 13 residues. The chain's CDR3 is CSVAGKMNTEAFF. The CDR3 nucleotides are TGCAGCGTTGCGGGGAAGATGAACACTGAAGCTTTCTTT.

V gene TRBV12-3 or TRBV12-4 combines with J gene TRBJ1-6; D call uncertain. The CDR3 totals 11 residues. Trimming left V 6 bases short and J 13 bases short, with 10 bases between. CDR3 bases: TGTGCCAGCAGCCTTTCGGGGCCCCTCCACTTT. Its protein product is CASSLSGPLHF.

The chain carries TRBV4-1 and TRBJ1-2; 10 bases are shared with TRBD1. CDR3 length equals 14 residues. Germline values: CDR1 MGHRA, CDR2 YSYEKL. Germline trimming cut 2 bases from V and 8 bases from J; bases unmatched to any gene: 5. The DNA of the CDR3 is TGCGCCAGCAGCCAACCCGGACAGGGGGGCGGCTACACCTTC. This gives the protein CASSQPGQGGGYTF.

The V and J genes are TRBV19 and TRBJ2-2; D not resolved. This CDR3 has 13 residues. Trimming removed 5 bases at V and 6 bases at J, with 10 bases between. Germline CDR1 and CDR2: LNHDA and SQIVND (reference sequence). The CDR3 spells CASSPSGAGELFF. The DNA of the CDR3 is TGTGCCAGTAGTCCGAGTGGTGCCGGGGAGCTGTTTTTT.

This chain connects TRBV10-2 to TRBJ2-3; TRBD2 is a possible D gene (5 bases). CDR3 length equals 14 residues. The V gene's germline CDR1 is WSHSY and CDR2 SAAADI. V was shortened by 0 bases and J by 4 bases, with 8 bases between the two germline ends. The CDR3 nucleotides read TGCGCCAGCAGTGAGTCTAGCGTTCCAGATACGCAGTATTTT. It codes for CASSESSVPDTQYF.

The rearrangement uses TRBV10-3 and TRBJ1-4; D possibly corresponds to TRBD1 (6 bases). The CDR3 is 14 residues long. Deletions cut 3 bases from V and 7 bases from J, with 12 bases between. From germline, CDR1 is ENHRY and CDR2 SYGVKD. The CDR3 protein is CAISDYREGEKLFF. The DNA of the CDR3 is TGTGCCATCAGTGATTACAGGGAAGGTGAAAAACTGTTTTTT.

This chain joins TRBV6-6 and TRBJ1-3, with TRBD1 matching over 8 bases. The CDR3 totals 16 residues. The junction had 3 bases not matched to a gene; V was cut back by 0 bases and J by 2 bases. In germline, CDR1 is MNHNY, CDR2 SVGAGI (reference sequence). The CDR3 sequence is CASSYSDRGPGNTIYF. The DNA for the CDR3 is TGTGCCAGCAGTTACTCCGACAGGGGACCTGGAAACACCATATATTTT.

The V gene is TRBV2, the J gene TRBJ2-5; D may be TRBD1 (6 bases). The CDR3 contains 15 residues. The germline V gene encodes CDR1 SNHLY and CDR2 FYNNEI. The ends were cut back, 2 bases at V and 4 bases at J, with 14 bases in the middle. CDR3 amino acids: CASSERAGARETQYF. The DNA of the CDR3 is TGTGCCAGCAGTGAACGTGCAGGGGCGAGAGAGACCCAGTACTTC.

This clone was detected only once. The rearrangement uses TRBV27 and TRBJ2-7, with D possibly being TRBD1 (6 bases). V gave up 2 bases and J gave up 4 bases, with 12 bases separating them. The germline V gene encodes CDR1 MNHEY and CDR2 SMNVEV (reference sequence). This CDR3 is 14 amino acids long. The CDR3 bases are TGTGCCAGCAGTTTACGCCAGGGGTTTTACGAGCAGTACTTC. Translation: CASSLRQGFYEQYF.